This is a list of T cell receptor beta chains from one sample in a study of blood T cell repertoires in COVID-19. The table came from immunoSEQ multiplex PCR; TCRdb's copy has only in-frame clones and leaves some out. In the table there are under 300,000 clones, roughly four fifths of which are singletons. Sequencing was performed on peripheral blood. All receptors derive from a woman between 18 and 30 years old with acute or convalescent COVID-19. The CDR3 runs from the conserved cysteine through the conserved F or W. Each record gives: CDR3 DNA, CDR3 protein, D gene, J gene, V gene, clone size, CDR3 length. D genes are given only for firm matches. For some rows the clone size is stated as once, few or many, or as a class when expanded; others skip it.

DNA: TGTGCCAGCAGCCAAGACTTCGAGGCCTCGGGTGGCTACACCTTC; CDR3: CASSQDFEASGGYTF; D: NA; J: TRBJ1-2; V: TRBV3-1/TRBV3-2; size: NA; length: 15
DNA: TGTGCCAGCAGCCCCCCGATCGGTGGCGGCGGGTACAATGAGCAGTTCTTC; CDR3: CASSPPIGGGGYNEQFF; D: NA; J: TRBJ2-1; V: TRBV7-9; size: NA; length: 17
DNA: TGTGCCAGCAGCAGTTCCGGGACAGGGACGCCCTACGAGCAGTACTTC; CDR3: CASSSSGTGTPYEQYF; D: TRBD1; J: TRBJ2-7; V: TRBV5-5; size: NA; length: 16
DNA: TGTGCCATCAGCGATCCGGGACAGGGGCATACTGAAGCTTTCTTT; CDR3: CAISDPGQGHTEAFF; D: TRBD1; J: TRBJ1-1; V: TRBV10-3; size: few; length: 15
DNA: TGTGCCAGCAGCCCCCGGGACAGAGAAGCTTTCTTT; CDR3: CASSPRDREAFF; D: TRBD1; J: TRBJ1-1; V: TRBV3-1/TRBV3-2; size: NA; length: 12
DNA: TGTGCCAGCAGCGTGTCCGGAGTCCAAGAGACCCAGTACTTC; CDR3: CASSVSGVQETQYF; D: NA; J: TRBJ2-5; V: TRBV9; size: NA; length: 14
DNA: TGTGCCACCTCGCATCGGGAAGAGACCCAGTACTTC; CDR3: CATSHREETQYF; D: NA; J: TRBJ2-5; V: TRBV7-9; size: NA; length: 12
DNA: TGTGCCAGCAGTGCCCTCGGGGAGACCTATGGCTACACCTTC; CDR3: CASSALGETYGYTF; D: NA; J: TRBJ1-2; V: TRBV28; size: NA; length: 14
DNA: TGCAGCGTTCCAGCGGGAGGGATTTACAATGAGCAGTTCTTC; CDR3: CSVPAGGIYNEQFF; D: TRBD2; J: TRBJ2-1; V: TRBV29-1; size: NA; length: 14
DNA: TGTGCCTGGAGTGTCCAGGGCAATCAGCCCCAGCATTTT; CDR3: CAWSVQGNQPQHF; D: NA; J: TRBJ1-5; V: TRBV30; size: NA; length: 13
DNA: TGTGCCAGCAAGAGGGATAAAAAGATCATTCAGTACTTC; CDR3: CASKRDKKIIQYF; D: NA; J: TRBJ2-4; V: TRBV28; size: NA; length: 13
DNA: TGTGCCAGCAGCTTTACAGGGGGCATGAACACTGAAGCTTTCTTT; CDR3: CASSFTGGMNTEAFF; D: TRBD1; J: TRBJ1-1; V: TRBV7-2; size: NA; length: 15
DNA: TGTGCCACCAGTGTGGGGGGGAGTGGCAACAATGAGCAGTTCTTC; CDR3: CATSVGGSGNNEQFF; D: TRBD2; J: TRBJ2-1; V: TRBV24-1; size: once; length: 15
DNA: TGTGCCAGCAGCTTAAGGCGGGAGAGGTACAATGAGCAGTTCTTC; CDR3: CASSLRRERYNEQFF; D: TRBD2; J: TRBJ2-1; V: TRBV7-3; size: NA; length: 15
DNA: TGTGCCAGCAGTTACTCGAGGTACCTGACTAGCGGGGAGGTGCAGTACTTC; CDR3: CASSYSRYLTSGEVQYF; D: TRBD2; J: TRBJ2-7; V: TRBV6-2/TRBV6-3; size: few; length: 17
DNA: TGTGCCTGGTTTTCCGGGCTGTTCGGCCATCCATCGACTAGCTCCAGAGAGCTGTTTTTT; CDR3: CAWFSGLFGHPSTSSRELFF; D: TRBD2; J: TRBJ2-2; V: TRBV30; size: once; length: 20
DNA: TGTGCCAGCAGTTTAACGGGCGGACTGAACGAGCAGTACTTC; CDR3: CASSLTGGLNEQYF; D: NA; J: TRBJ2-7; V: TRBV27; size: NA; length: 14
DNA: TGTGCCAGCAGCGTATGGGACAGAACGTACGAGCAGTACTTC; CDR3: CASSVWDRTYEQYF; D: TRBD1; J: TRBJ2-7; V: TRBV9; size: NA; length: 14
DNA: TGTGCCAGCAATGACCCGGTCACCGACAGGGCTTCACCCCTCCACTTT; CDR3: CASNDPVTDRASPLHF; D: TRBD1; J: TRBJ1-6; V: TRBV6-1; size: NA; length: 16
DNA: TGTGCCAGTAGTTCCGGACAGGGTGGGCGTCAGCCCCAGCATTTT; CDR3: CASSSGQGGRQPQHF; D: TRBD1; J: TRBJ1-5; V: TRBV19; size: NA; length: 15
DNA: TGTGCCAGCAGTGATGAGGGACTAGCGGGAGAAGAGACCCAGTACTTC; CDR3: CASSDEGLAGEETQYF; D: TRBD2; J: TRBJ2-5; V: TRBV6-1; size: NA; length: 16
DNA: TGTGCCAGCAGTTTTTACCCAGGGATTACTAATGAAAAACTGTTTTTT; CDR3: CASSFYPGITNEKLFF; D: NA; J: TRBJ1-4; V: TRBV27; size: many; length: 16
DNA: TGTGCCAGCAGTTTCGGCCCAGGGGGCATCTATGGCTACACCTTC; CDR3: CASSFGPGGIYGYTF; D: TRBD1; J: TRBJ1-2; V: TRBV28; size: NA; length: 15
DNA: TGTGCCAGCAGCGTAGGTGGCGGGATAGGAGAGACCCAGTACTTC; CDR3: CASSVGGGIGETQYF; D: NA; J: TRBJ2-5; V: TRBV9; size: NA; length: 15
DNA: TGTGCCAGCAGCTTAGAGCGCAATGAGCAGTTCTTC; CDR3: CASSLERNEQFF; D: NA; J: TRBJ2-1; V: TRBV11-3; size: NA; length: 12
DNA: TGTGCCAGCAGTACCTGGGACAGTGAGGAGACCCAGTACTTC; CDR3: CASSTWDSEETQYF; D: TRBD1; J: TRBJ2-5; V: TRBV6-1; size: NA; length: 14
DNA: TGTGCCAGCAGCCTCGGACTCCCGGAGACCCAGTACTTC; CDR3: CASSLGLPETQYF; D: NA; J: TRBJ2-5; V: TRBV6-5; size: once; length: 13
DNA: TGCGCCAGCAGCTTGGAGACAGGGCGGGTTGGCTACACCTTC; CDR3: CASSLETGRVGYTF; D: TRBD1; J: TRBJ1-2; V: TRBV5-1; size: NA; length: 14
DNA: TGTGCCAGCAGTTACCGACAGGGACGGGGGACCCAGTACTTC; CDR3: CASSYRQGRGTQYF; D: TRBD1; J: TRBJ2-5; V: TRBV6-5; size: NA; length: 14